This T cell receptor (beta chain) derives from a study of blood T cell repertoires in COVID-19. Overall study context: The United States, Italy and Spain were the sources of the acute and convalescent COVID-19 samples. The analysed material was cDNA or gDNA that came from T cells, B-cell-depleted T cells, or PBMCs.

The germline gives CDR1 SEHNR, CDR2 FQNEAQ (reference sequence). The CDR3 runs 18 residues. Unmatched junction bases numbered 16, after V lost 5 bases and J lost 4 bases. This clone was picked up a small number of times. Per the authors' pipeline: Nucleated cell number was recorded as an estimate derived from reference gene primer amplification. Sequencing was performed with immunoSEQ multiplex PCR; in TCRdb, only in-frame clones are kept and a portion is missing. That table is the source of V, J and clone size, and D and trimming were worked out from the DNA. In the table there are 130,000 to 150,000 clones, around 84% of which are singletons.

J is TRBJ2-2 and V is TRBV7-9, with TRBD1 identical over 7 bases. The sample consisted of peripheral blood. The TCR originated in a human donor in a cohort sampled during active COVID-19. In DNA form, the CDR3 reads TGTGCCAGCAGCCTAGAGTTGAAGACAGGGTGGGGCACCGGGGAGCTGTTTTTT. Translating it yields CASSLELKTGWGTGELFF.